What follows are 28 T cell receptor beta chains derived from one specimen sequenced in a study of cytomegalovirus exposure and HLA in healthy donors. With 60 Vbeta and 13 Jbeta primers, the PCR was carried out. Some clones are missing from TCRdb's copy, which holds only in-frame ones; the method was immunoSEQ multiplex PCR. The sample lists about 120,000 clones; less than 80% were seen once. The sample taken for sequencing was PBMCs. The receptors here all came from a man in his forties or fifties in good health and CMV-seropositive.

The chain has TRBV6-1 and TRBJ2-7, with D possibly being TRBD1 (5 bases). This CDR3 comprises 14 residues. Trimming removed 7 bases from V and 5 bases from J, with 18 bases in between. Germline CDR1 and CDR2: MNHNS and SASEGT. CDR3 loop: CASILGQRDHEQYF. CDR3 DNA: TGTGCCAGCATCTTAGGACAAAGAGACCACGAGCAGTACTTC.

This clone came up a few times. The chain uses TRBV11-2 and TRBJ2-1, with a tentative D call TRBD2 (6 bases). Germline V gene lookup returns CDR1 SGHAT and CDR2 FQNNGV. The ends were cut back, 1 base at V and 7 bases at J, with 11 bases in the middle. CDR3 length: 14 residues. The CDR3 region has the DNA TGTGCCAGCAGCTTAGCGGGAGTAGGGAATGAGCAGTTCTTC. Translating it yields CASSLAGVGNEQFF.

V usage is TRBV29-1 and J usage is TRBJ2-1, with D maybe TRBD2 (7 bases). The V end lost 6 bases, the J end lost 5 bases, and 14 bases lay between the germline ends. This CDR3 has 13 residues. Germline-derived CDR1 and CDR2 are SQVTM and ANQGSEA. The CDR3 spells CSVPGAGDNEQFF. The CDR3 nucleotides read TGCAGCGTCCCAGGGGCGGGAGACAATGAGCAGTTCTTC.

The rearrangement links TRBV10-1 to TRBJ2-3; D possibly corresponds to TRBD2 (5 bases). CDR1 WNHNN and CDR2 SYGVQD come from the germline V gene (reference sequence). The length of the CDR3 is 15 residues. V dropped 7 bases and J dropped 4 bases, with 18 bases sitting between them. The CDR3 DNA is TGCGCCAGCAATGGAGGCGCTCCCTGGGCAGATACGCAGTATTTT. Translating gives CASNGGAPWADTQYF.

CDR3: CASSLSGSINEQFF. In DNA form, the CDR3 reads TGTGCCAGCAGTTTAAGCGGGAGTATCAATGAGCAGTTCTTC. The V and J genes are TRBV27 and TRBJ2-1; 8 bases are shared with TRBD2. The germline CDR1 and CDR2 sequences are MNHEY and SMNVEV (reference sequence). The CDR3 spans 14 residues. The V gene end was trimmed by 2 bases and the J gene end by 6 bases; junction bases not matched to a gene: 3.

The CDR3 bases are TGTGCCAGCAGCTCACTAGGGCAGGAGGGAAACTATGGCTACACCTTC. This gives the protein CASSSLGQEGNYGYTF. The chain is built from TRBV4-2 and TRBJ1-2; D remains ambiguous. Trimming pared 5 bases from V and 2 bases from J, leaving 18 bases between. Germline CDR1 LGHNA, CDR2 YNFKEQ. The CDR3 has 16 amino acids.

CDR3 in DNA: TGTGCCACCAGCAGAGAAGGTAGCGGCTACGAGCAGTACTTC. Its protein is CATSREGSGYEQYF. The rearrangement joins TRBV15 to TRBJ2-7; D is possibly TRBD2 (6 bases). Trimming shortened V by 0 bases and J by 3 bases, and 9 bases separated the two germline ends. CDR1 and CDR2 from the germline V gene are LNHNV and YYDKDF (reference sequence). The CDR3 is 14 residues long.

The chain is built from TRBV7-9 and TRBJ2-2; 7 nucleotides line up with TRBD1. The V gene's germline CDR1 is SEHNR and CDR2 FQNEAQ (reference sequence). The CDR3 is made up of 15 amino acids. Losses at the gene ends were 8 bases for V and 2 bases for J; bases not matched to a gene: 8. The CDR3, as DNA: TGTGCCAGCGGATGGGGACAGTTAAACACCGGGGAGCTGTTTTTT. Translating it yields CASGWGQLNTGELFF.

This chain uses TRBV4-3 with TRBJ1-4; TRBD1 matches at 12 bases. The CDR3 length is 17 residues. Germline V gives CDR1 LGHNA, CDR2 YSLEER. J was trimmed by 8 bases and V by 3 bases; bases with no gene match: 10. The CDR3 coding sequence is TGCGCCAGCAGCCATCTTAAACCGGGACAGGGGGCGGAAAAACTGTTTTTT. The encoded protein is CASSHLKPGQGAEKLFF.

The rearrangement uses TRBV6-5 and TRBJ2-2; 8 bases are shared with TRBD1. The germline V gene has CDR1 MNHEY and CDR2 SVGAGI. V dropped 4 bases and J dropped 3; count of bases not matched to a gene: 7. The CDR3 consists of 16 residues. CDR3 sequence reads: CASSWGDRSHTGELFF. The CDR3 coding sequence is TGTGCCAGCAGTTGGGGGGACAGGTCGCACACCGGGGAGCTGTTTTTT.

This sequence joins TRBV5-5 and TRBJ2-3; no firm D call. This CDR3 has 14 residues. The V gene lost 1 base and the J gene lost 2 bases, with 8 bases spanning the gap. Germline V gives CDR1 SGHKS, CDR2 YYEKEE (reference sequence). CDR3 amino acids: CASSLSSFTDTQYF. In DNA form, the CDR3 reads TGTGCCAGCAGCTTGTCCAGTTTCACAGATACGCAGTATTTT.

This clone was seen a single time. This chain uses TRBV11-3 with TRBJ2-1; 9 bases line up with TRBD1. This CDR3 has 13 residues. The V gene end was trimmed by 5 bases and the J gene end by 7 bases; junction bases not matched to a gene: 3. Germline-derived CDR1 and CDR2 are SGHNT and YENEEA. CDR3 in DNA: TGTGCCAGCAGCACGGACAGGGGAAATGAGCAGTTCTTC. Protein sequence: CASSTDRGNEQFF.

The chain has TRBV2 and TRBJ1-2, with D possibly being TRBD1 (5 bases). V was cut by 3 bases and J by 8 bases, with 16 bases left in between. Germline V CDR1 and CDR2: SNHLY, FYNNEI. CDR3 size: 14 residues. CDR3 sequence (DNA): TGTGCCAGCAGTGACCCCCGTGGGGCGGGAGGCTACACCTTC. Amino acid sequence: CASSDPRGAGGYTF.

The chain carries TRBV7-3 and TRBJ2-3; tentatively, D is TRBD2 (6 bases). Trimming shortened V by 4 bases and J by 4 bases, and 12 bases separated the two germline ends. CDR1 SGHTA and CDR2 FQGTGA come from the germline V gene. This CDR3 is built from 14 residues. CDR3 sequence: CASSSTLAPDTQYF. DNA for the CDR3: TGTGCCAGCAGCTCGACACTAGCCCCAGATACGCAGTATTTT.

The J gene is TRBJ1-2, the V gene TRBV25-1; D ambiguous. Germline V CDR1 and CDR2: MGHDK, SYGVNS. CDR3 size: 16 residues. Between the trimmed V and J ends, which lost 7 bases and 4 bases, there was a span of 22 bases. Here the CDR3 DNA reads TGTGCCAGCACCGCCACCTCATCCCGAGGCATCTATGGCTACACCTTC. It encodes CASTATSSRGIYGYTF.

CDR3 loop: CASSPNGAGPNEKLFF. The CDR3 DNA is TGTGCCAGCAGTCCCAACGGCGCAGGGCCGAATGAAAAACTGTTTTTT. V gene TRBV28 combines with J gene TRBJ1-4, with D perhaps TRBD1 (5 bases). This CDR3 has 16 amino acids. V lost 5 bases and J 5 bases, leaving 18 bases between the germline ends. Germline loops: CDR1 MDHEN, CDR2 SYDVKM. The full variable domain, its missing parts supplied by reference TRBV28 and TRBJ1-4, is DVKVTQSSRYLVKRTGEKVFLECVQDMDHENMFWYRQDPGLGLRLIYFSYDVKMKEKGDIPEGYSVSREKKERFSLILESASTNQTSMYLCASSPNGAGPNEKLFFGSGTQLSVL.

The chain uses TRBV19 and TRBJ1-2; D is unclear. Looked up from germline, CDR1 is LNHDA and CDR2 is SQIVND (reference sequence). V lost 6 bases and J lost 8, with 16 bases in between. The CDR3 sequence is 13 residues long. The CDR3 protein is CASSLSAQAGYTF. The CDR3 nucleotides are TGTGCCAGTAGCCTTAGTGCCCAGGCCGGCTACACCTTC.

This clone showed up just a few times. CDR3 DNA: TGTGCCAGCAGTCGGACAGGGAGGGATTCACCCCTCCACTTT. Residues: CASSRTGRDSPLHF. V is TRBV5-4 and J is TRBJ1-6, with 8 bases that match TRBD1. Germline loops: CDR1 SGHNT, CDR2 YYREEE (reference sequence). V lost 5 bases to trimming and J lost 8 bases; unmatched junction nucleotides: 6. This CDR3 contains 14 residues.

The chain is built from TRBV5-5 and TRBJ2-7; 9 bases are a match to TRBD1. The ends lost 3 bases at V and 5 bases at J; junction bases unmatched: 9. Germline V gives CDR1 SGHKS, CDR2 YYEKEE (reference sequence). CDR3 length equals 15 residues. Written as DNA, the CDR3 is TGTGCCAGCAGCTCCCCCACAGGGGGCCACCACGAGCAGTACTTC. Its translation: CASSSPTGGHHEQYF.

The chain combines TRBV5-6 with TRBJ1-5, with 9 bases fitting TRBD1. This CDR3 has 16 residues. With V trimmed by 4 bases and J by 0 bases, 5 bases remained unmatched. CDR1 and CDR2 (germline): SGHDT, YYEEEE. CDR3 bases: TGTGCCAGCAGCACGGGACAGGGAAGTAGCAATCAGCCCCAGCATTTT. Protein product: CASSTGQGSSNQPQHF.

This clone was counted a few times. The chain employs TRBV5-1 and TRBJ2-2; TRBD2 agrees at 9 bases. Trimming took 0 bases from V and 4 from J; bases not matched to a gene: 4. The CDR3 contains 16 residues. Germline V gene sequence: CDR1 SGHRS, CDR2 YFSETQ. The CDR3 sequence: CASSLAGREGTGELFF. In DNA, the CDR3 is TGCGCCAGCAGCTTGGCCGGGCGGGAGGGCACCGGGGAGCTGTTTTTT.

J is TRBJ2-5 and V is TRBV6-6; 8 positions agree with TRBD1. In germline, CDR1 is MNHNY, CDR2 SVGAGI (reference sequence). This CDR3 is 13 amino acids long. J gave up 5 bases and V 4 bases, and 3 bases lay outside the gene matches. The CDR3 region is CASSSQGAETQYF. As DNA, the CDR3 is TGTGCCAGCAGTTCCCAGGGGGCCGAGACCCAGTACTTC.

This rearrangement joins TRBV18 to TRBJ2-7; TRBD2 matches 13 bases. Germline loops: CDR1 KGHSH, CDR2 LQKENI. The CDR3 covers 18 residues. With 0 bases clipped from V and 5 bases from J, the junction kept 10 bases outside the gene matches. The CDR3 region is CASSPPKIGTSGTNEQYF. The CDR3 bases are TGTGCCAGCTCACCACCGAAAATCGGGACTAGCGGGACTAACGAGCAGTACTTC.

The V gene is TRBV28, the J gene TRBJ2-1; TRBD2 matches 11 bases. V shed 4 bases, J shed 4 bases, and the junction held 12 bases outside the gene matches. CDR1 is MDHEN and CDR2 is SYDVKM in the germline V gene. The CDR3 length is 18 residues. CDR3: CASSSRRGGTSGYNEQFF. DNA of the CDR3: TGTGCCAGCAGTTCCCGGCGTGGGGGGACTAGCGGTTACAATGAGCAGTTCTTC.

The chain has TRBV25-1 and TRBJ2-1; 9 bases are a match to TRBD1. V was pared by 6 bases and J by 7 bases, with 13 bases of the junction left unmatched. The CDR3 sequence is 16 residues long. Per germline, CDR1 MGHDK and CDR2 SYGVNS. The CDR3 is CASRGSGTGSTNEQFF. The CDR3 nucleotides are TGTGCCAGCAGGGGTTCAGGGACAGGGAGTACGAATGAGCAGTTCTTC.

J is TRBJ1-1 and V is TRBV7-9, with a possible D match to TRBD1 (6 bases). V lost 5 bases and J 3 bases, leaving 16 bases between the germline ends. Germline V gene sequence: CDR1 SEHNR, CDR2 FQNEAQ (reference sequence). The length of the CDR3 is 15 residues. This CDR3 is CASSAQGSDYTEAFF. CDR3 sequence (DNA): TGTGCCAGCAGCGCGCAGGGGTCAGATTACACTGAAGCTTTCTTT. Using reference TRBV7-9 and TRBJ1-1 for the parts outside the CDR3, the full variable domain is DTGVSQNPRHKITKRGQNVTFRCDPISEHNRLYWYRQTLGQGPEFLTYFQNEAQLEKSRLLSDRFSAERPKGSFSTLEIQRTEQGDSAMYLCASSAQGSDYTEAFFGQGTRLTVV.

V is TRBV27 and J is TRBJ2-5; D might be TRBD1 (6 bases). The CDR3 runs to 14 residues. CDR1 and CDR2 from the germline V gene are MNHEY and SMNVEV (reference sequence). Between the trimmed V and J ends, which lost 6 bases and 2 bases, there was a span of 13 bases. In DNA form, the CDR3 reads TGTGCCAGCAGCGAACTGGGACAACAAGAGACCCAGTACTTC. Encoded protein: CASSELGQQETQYF.

This chain connects TRBV28 to TRBJ2-5, with unresolved D. The V gene's germline CDR1 is MDHEN and CDR2 SYDVKM. The CDR3 is 13 residues long. Between the trimmed V and J ends, which lost 3 bases and 3 bases, there was a span of 8 bases. The CDR3 here is CASSFEIEETQYF. The CDR3 nucleotides read TGTGCCAGCAGTTTTGAGATAGAAGAGACCCAGTACTTC.